A selection of T cell receptor beta chains follows, all from one sample in a study of blood T cell repertoires in COVID-19. Sequencing used immunoSEQ multiplex PCR; TCRdb keeps in-frame clones, though not all of them. This table has around 260,000 clones, less than 90% appearing once. Sequenced input: peripheral blood. Receptors originate from a man younger than 40 with active or convalescent COVID-19. CDR3s include the opening cysteine and the closing phenylalanine or tryptophan. Each record gives: D gene, clone size, V gene, J gene, CDR3 protein, CDR3 DNA. D genes are given only for firm matches. A clone size is listed for some rows: how often the clone was seen (once, few, many), or a class if it is expanded.

.	.	TRBV4-1	TRBJ1-1	CASSHYTGPMNTEAFF	TGCGCCAGCAGCCATTATACAGGGCCTATGAACACTGAAGCTTTCTTT
TRBD1	.	TRBV19	TRBJ1-2	CASSTDTGDYGYTF	TGTGCCAGTAGTACGGATACAGGGGACTATGGCTACACCTTC
.	.	TRBV7-3	TRBJ2-1	CASSLVPSYNEQFF	TGTGCCAGCAGCTTAGTACCGAGCTACAATGAGCAGTTCTTC
TRBD1	.	TRBV6-5	TRBJ1-2	CASRYQLQGGSGYTF	TGTGCCAGCAGGTATCAACTACAGGGGGGAAGCGGCTACACCTTC
.	.	TRBV30	TRBJ1-5	CAWSGTNIRNQPQHF	TGTGCCTGGAGTGGAACAAACATTCGCAATCAGCCCCAGCATTTT
.	.	TRBV7-2	TRBJ1-5	CASSLDSSNQPQHF	TGTGCCAGCAGCTTAGACAGTAGCAATCAGCCCCAGCATTTT
TRBD1	.	TRBV19	TRBJ1-1	CASSIRQGASEAFF	TGTGCCAGTAGTATTCGGCAGGGGGCCTCTGAAGCTTTCTTT
TRBD1	.	TRBV7-6	TRBJ2-3	CASSLEQGAVADTQYF	TGTGCCAGCAGCCTAGAACAGGGGGCAGTTGCAGATACGCAGTATTTT
.	.	TRBV9	TRBJ1-4	CASSPRQTTNEKLFF	TGTGCCAGCAGCCCCCGACAGACAACTAATGAAAAACTGTTTTTT
.	.	TRBV9	TRBJ2-1	CASSVYAAPNEHNEQFF	TGTGCCAGCAGCGTATACGCGGCCCCTAACGAACACAATGAGCAGTTCTTC
.	.	TRBV7-2	TRBJ2-3	CASSAQGRTDTQYF	TGTGCCAGCAGCGCTCAGGGGCGCACAGATACGCAGTATTTT
.	.	TRBV27	TRBJ2-7	CASREIAGTPEPEQYF	TGTGCCAGCCGGGAAATCGCCGGGACACCAGAACCCGAGCAGTACTTC
.	many	TRBV10-3	TRBJ1-5	CAISNPGVNQPQHF	TGTGCCATCAGCAACCCGGGGGTCAATCAGCCCCAGCATTTT
TRBD2	.	TRBV6-5	TRBJ2-2	CASQPSGGITGELFF	TGTGCCAGCCAGCCTAGCGGGGGGATAACCGGGGAGCTGTTTTTT
.	.	TRBV5-1	TRBJ2-7	CASSPLGAGMEQYF	TGCGCCAGCTCGCCCCTGGGGGCTGGGATGGAGCAGTACTTC
TRBD2	.	TRBV4-2	TRBJ2-1	CASSQERLAGDNEQFF	TGTGCCAGCAGCCAAGAAAGACTAGCGGGGGACAATGAGCAGTTCTTC
.	few	TRBV6-4	TRBJ2-6	CASSGTSGANVLTF	TGTGCCAGCAGTGGGACTTCTGGGGCCAACGTCCTGACTTTC
TRBD2	.	TRBV20-1	TRBJ2-7	CSASSGDSYEQYF	TGCAGTGCCAGTAGCGGGGATAGCTACGAGCAGTACTTC
TRBD1	.	TRBV5-1	TRBJ1-5	CASSPGGPLNQPQHF	TGCGCCAGCAGCCCAGGGGGGCCGCTCAATCAGCCCCAGCATTTT
.	.	TRBV9	TRBJ1-5	CASSPDGYQPQHF	TGTGCCAGCAGCCCCGACGGGTATCAGCCCCAGCATTTT
.	once	TRBV5-5	TRBJ1-2	CASSLAAGRAGGYTF	TGTGCCAGCAGCTTGGCCGCGGGGAGAGCTGGCGGCTACACCTTC
TRBD1	.	TRBV5-4	TRBJ1-2	CASSFWTGGYYGYTF	TGTGCCAGCAGCTTCTGGACAGGGGGGTATTATGGCTACACCTTC
.	few	TRBV3-1/TRBV3-2	TRBJ2-7	CASSQTVTSYEQYF	TGTGCCAGCAGCCAAACAGTGACCTCCTACGAGCAGTACTTC
.	.	TRBV4-3	TRBJ2-3	CASSQDRGMTDTQYF	TGCGCCAGCAGCCAAGACAGGGGTATGACAGATACGCAGTATTTT
TRBD1	.	TRBV15	TRBJ1-6	CATSRDSHTSLHF	TGTGCCACCAGCCGGGACAGCCATACATCCCTCCACTTT
TRBD1	.	TRBV18	TRBJ1-3	CASSPGDSGNTIYF	TGTGCCAGCTCACCAGGGGACAGTGGAAACACCATATATTTT
.	once	TRBV7-7	TRBJ2-1	CASSLRGGPRNEQFF	TGTGCCAGCAGCTTAAGGGGAGGACCCAGGAATGAGCAGTTCTTC
.	.	TRBV7-2	TRBJ2-7	CASSPGSDSYEQYF	TGTGCCAGCAGCCCAGGTAGCGACTCCTACGAGCAGTACTTC
TRBD1	.	TRBV11-2	TRBJ2-1	CASSPAWAQGYNEQFF	TGTGCCAGCAGCCCCGCGTGGGCACAGGGGTATAATGAGCAGTTCTTC
.	.	TRBV6-6	TRBJ1-1	CACGRYGNTEAFF	TGTGCCTGCGGAAGGTACGGGAACACTGAAGCTTTCTTT
.	.	TRBV2	TRBJ2-7	CASSEAAGRGIYERYF	TGTGCCAGCAGTGAAGCGGCGGGACGGGGAATCTACGAGCGGTACTTC
.	.	TRBV6-1	TRBJ2-1	CASSEWRGLGNNEQFF	TGTGCCAGCAGTGAATGGCGGGGTCTAGGCAACAATGAGCAGTTCTTC
.	.	TRBV5-1	TRBJ1-1	CASSPAATLNTEAFF	TGCGCCAGCAGCCCGGCGGCGACCCTGAACACTGAAGCTTTCTTT
.	few	TRBV20-1	TRBJ1-4	CSATGGEKLFF	TGCAGTGCTACGGGGGGCGAAAAACTGTTTTTT
.	.	TRBV19	TRBJ2-3	CASMTGPGDTQYF	TGTGCCAGTATGACGGGTCCGGGAGATACGCAGTATTTT
.	.	TRBV6-2/TRBV6-3	TRBJ1-5	CASSYVDQPQHF	TGTGCCAGCAGTTACGTAGATCAGCCCCAGCATTTT
TRBD1	.	TRBV27	TRBJ1-2	CASSSGQGPQESYGYTF	TGTGCCAGCAGTTCAGGACAGGGACCTCAAGAAAGCTATGGCTACACCTTC
.	.	TRBV7-3	TRBJ2-1	CASSLQKGPYNEQFF	TGTGCCAGCAGCCTTCAGAAGGGGCCGTACAATGAGCAGTTCTTC
.	once	TRBV3-1/TRBV3-2	TRBJ2-4	CASSRGGFENIQYF	TGTGCCAGTTCCAGGGGAGGGTTCGAAAACATTCAGTACTTC
TRBD1	.	TRBV27	TRBJ1-1	CASSDRGPDTEAFF	TGTGCCAGCAGCGACAGGGGGCCCGACACTGAAGCTTTCTTT
.	.	TRBV7-2	TRBJ2-1	CASSLVVGSSNEQFF	TGTGCCAGCAGCTTAGTTGTGGGGAGTTCGAATGAGCAGTTCTTC
TRBD1	.	TRBV27	TRBJ2-1	CASRKGQGYEQFF	TGTGCCAGCAGAAAGGGACAGGGGTATGAGCAGTTCTTC
.	.	TRBV6-5	TRBJ2-5	CASSPPGSAKTQYF	TGTGCCAGCAGCCCCCCGGGGAGTGCCAAGACCCAGTACTTC
.	.	TRBV5-1	TRBJ1-3	CASSWGLGAGSGNTIYF	TGCGCCAGCAGCTGGGGGCTGGGAGCAGGCTCTGGAAACACCATATATTTT
.	.	TRBV5-6	TRBJ2-1	CASSPSSVDEQFF	TGTGCCAGCAGCCCATCTAGCGTCGATGAGCAGTTCTTC
.	few	TRBV13	TRBJ2-1	CASSLTGYEQFF	TGTGCCAGCAGCTTAACAGGGTATGAGCAGTTCTTC
TRBD2	once	TRBV9	TRBJ2-2	CASSVGLAGFDTGELFF	TGTGCCAGCAGCGTAGGTCTAGCGGGGTTTGACACCGGGGAGCTGTTTTTT